What follows describes a single T cell receptor beta chain. Its antigen is unknown. The assay was immunoSEQ multiplex PCR, and TCRdb's table has in-frame clones only and misses some. The profile shows about 67,000 clones, about 86% of them singletons. This sample is drawn from a study of a mutant IDH1 vaccine in newly diagnosed glioma. Looking at the study overall: Antecedent treatment encompassed radiotherapy, temozolomide, or their combination; the majority received both.

Study results and caveats: Pseudoprogression appears to have had no connection to changes in top peripheral T cell clonotypes.

Time point denoted: baseline, week 1 (first vaccination visit). The treatment is: pre-vaccination baseline after standard-of-care therapy. This TCR derives from a woman aged 18-29 years with glioma. Some clones in this sample may be carry-over from other donors' samples. The source was peripheral blood mononuclear cells (PBMCs), collected from a glioma patient treated with radiotherapy, temozolomide or both.

The CDR3 sequence is CASSQRTTGGEGYTF. The DNA of the CDR3 is TGTGCCAGCAGCCAGAGAACGACAGGGGGTGAAGGCTACACCTTC. V is TRBV4-2 and J is TRBJ1-2; 9 positions match TRBD1. This CDR3 is 15 amino acids long. V was clipped by 3 bases and J by 8 bases; unmatched bases: 10. Per germline, CDR1 LGHNA and CDR2 YNFKEQ.